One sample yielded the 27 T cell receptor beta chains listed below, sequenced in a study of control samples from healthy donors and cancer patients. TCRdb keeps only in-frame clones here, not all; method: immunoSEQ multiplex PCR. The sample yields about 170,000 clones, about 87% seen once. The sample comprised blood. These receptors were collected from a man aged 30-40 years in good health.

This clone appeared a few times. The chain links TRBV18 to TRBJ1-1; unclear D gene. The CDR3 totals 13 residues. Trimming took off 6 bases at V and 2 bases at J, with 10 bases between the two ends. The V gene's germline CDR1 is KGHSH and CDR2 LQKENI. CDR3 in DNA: TGTGCCAGCTCTGACGGACCCAACACTGAAGCTTTCTTT. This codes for CASSDGPNTEAFF. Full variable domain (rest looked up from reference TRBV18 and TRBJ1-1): NAGVMQNPRHLVRRRGQEARLRCSPMKGHSHVYWYRQLPEEGLKFMVYLQKENIIDESGMPKERFSAEFPKEGPSILRIQQVVRGDSAAYFCASSDGPNTEAFFGQGTRLTVV.

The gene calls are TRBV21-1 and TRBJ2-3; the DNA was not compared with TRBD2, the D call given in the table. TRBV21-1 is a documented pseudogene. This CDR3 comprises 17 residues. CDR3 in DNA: TGTGCCAGCAGTTTTCTGAGGACTAGCGGGGGTTGGGATACGCAGTATTTT. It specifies CASSFLRTSGGWDTQYF.

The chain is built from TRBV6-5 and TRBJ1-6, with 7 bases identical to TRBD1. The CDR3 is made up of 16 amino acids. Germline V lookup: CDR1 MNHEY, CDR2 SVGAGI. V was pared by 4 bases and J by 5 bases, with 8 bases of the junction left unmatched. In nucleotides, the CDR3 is TGTGCCAGCAGTTCGACAGGGTCGGGAGATAATTCACCCCTCCACTTT. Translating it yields CASSSTGSGDNSPLHF.

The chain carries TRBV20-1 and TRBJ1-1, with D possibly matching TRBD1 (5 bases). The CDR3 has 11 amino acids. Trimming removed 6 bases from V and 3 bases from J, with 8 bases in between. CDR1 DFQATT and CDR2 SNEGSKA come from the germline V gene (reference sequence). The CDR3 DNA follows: TGCAGTGCCAGCAGGGACACTGAAGCTTTCTTT. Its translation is CSASRDTEAFF.

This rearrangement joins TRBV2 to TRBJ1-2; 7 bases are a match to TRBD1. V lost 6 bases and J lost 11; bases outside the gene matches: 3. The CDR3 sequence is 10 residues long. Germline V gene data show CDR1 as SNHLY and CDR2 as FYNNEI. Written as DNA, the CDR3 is TGTGCCAGCAGATTACAGGGGTACACCTTC. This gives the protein CASRLQGYTF.

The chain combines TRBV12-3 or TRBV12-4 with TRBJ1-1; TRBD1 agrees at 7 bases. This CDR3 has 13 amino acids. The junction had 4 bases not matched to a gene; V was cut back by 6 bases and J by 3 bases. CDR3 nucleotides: TGTGCCAGCAGCCGACAGGGTGACACTGAAGCTTTCTTT. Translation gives CASSRQGDTEAFF.

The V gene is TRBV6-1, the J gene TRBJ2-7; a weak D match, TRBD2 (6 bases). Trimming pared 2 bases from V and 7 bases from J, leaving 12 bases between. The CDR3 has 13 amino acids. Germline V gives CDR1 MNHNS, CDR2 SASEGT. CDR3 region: CASSELGGPEQYF. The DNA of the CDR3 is TGTGCCAGCAGTGAATTGGGGGGACCGGAGCAGTACTTC.

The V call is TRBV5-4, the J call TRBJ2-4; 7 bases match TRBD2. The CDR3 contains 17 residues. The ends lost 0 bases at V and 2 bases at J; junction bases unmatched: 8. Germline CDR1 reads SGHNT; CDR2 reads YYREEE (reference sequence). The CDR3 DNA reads TGTGCCAGCAGCTTGGATACGGGAGGCGTTACCAAAAACATTCAGTACTTC. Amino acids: CASSLDTGGVTKNIQYF.

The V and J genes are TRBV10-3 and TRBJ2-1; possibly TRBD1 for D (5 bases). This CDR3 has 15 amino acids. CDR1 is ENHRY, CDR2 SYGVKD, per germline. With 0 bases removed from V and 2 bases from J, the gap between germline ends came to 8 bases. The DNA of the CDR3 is TGTGCCATCAGTGAGTCGGGGCCGGCCTACAATGAGCAGTTCTTC. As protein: CAISESGPAYNEQFF.

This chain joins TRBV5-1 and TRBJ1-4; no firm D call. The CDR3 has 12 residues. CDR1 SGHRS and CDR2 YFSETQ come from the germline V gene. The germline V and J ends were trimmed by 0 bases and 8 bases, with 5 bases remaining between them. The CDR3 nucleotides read TGCGCCAGCAGCTTGGGTTCCGAAAAACTGTTTTTT. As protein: CASSLGSEKLFF.

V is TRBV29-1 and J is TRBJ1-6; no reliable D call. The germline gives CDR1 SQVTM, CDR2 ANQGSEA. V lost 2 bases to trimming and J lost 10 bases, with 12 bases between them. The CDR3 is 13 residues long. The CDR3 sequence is CSVEWGDGSPLHF. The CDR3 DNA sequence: TGCAGCGTTGAATGGGGTGACGGATCACCCCTCCACTTT.

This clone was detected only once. The CDR3 region is CSGGSTAYGYTF. The CDR3 coding sequence is TGCAGCGGGGGTTCGACGGCATATGGCTACACCTTC. The chain couples TRBV29-1 to TRBJ1-2, with D hard to call. This CDR3 spans 12 amino acids. The germline V and J ends were trimmed by 7 bases and 5 bases, with 14 bases remaining between them. Germline lookup yields CDR1 SQVTM and CDR2 ANQGSEA.

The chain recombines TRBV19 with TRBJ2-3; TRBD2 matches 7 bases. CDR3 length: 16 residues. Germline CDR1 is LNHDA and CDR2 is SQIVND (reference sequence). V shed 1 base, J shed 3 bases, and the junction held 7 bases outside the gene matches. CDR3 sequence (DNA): TGTGCCAGTAGTATAGGAATGGGGGGGAGGACAGATACGCAGTATTTT. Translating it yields CASSIGMGGRTDTQYF.

CDR3 bases: TGTGCCAGCAGTGCCAGGGGGGTTGGCTACACCTTC. Protein sequence: CASSARGVGYTF. The chain employs TRBV2 and TRBJ1-2; 7 bases are a match to TRBD1. Germline V gene data show CDR1 as SNHLY and CDR2 as FYNNEI. V was pared by 4 bases and J by 7 bases, with 3 bases of the junction left unmatched. The CDR3 covers 12 residues.

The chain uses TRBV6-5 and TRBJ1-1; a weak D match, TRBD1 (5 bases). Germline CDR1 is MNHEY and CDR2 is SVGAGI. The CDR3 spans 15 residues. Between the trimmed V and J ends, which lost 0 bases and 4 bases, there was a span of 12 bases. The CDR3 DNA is TGTGCCAGCAGTTACTCGTTCGTGGGGGGCACTGAAGCTTTCTTT. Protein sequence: CASSYSFVGGTEAFF.

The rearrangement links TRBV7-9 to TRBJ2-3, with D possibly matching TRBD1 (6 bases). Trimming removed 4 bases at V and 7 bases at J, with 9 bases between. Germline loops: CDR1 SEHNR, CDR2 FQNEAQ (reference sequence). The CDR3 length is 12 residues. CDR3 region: CASSSRGNTQYF. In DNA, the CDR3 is TGTGCCAGCAGCTCGAGGGGGAATACGCAGTATTTT.

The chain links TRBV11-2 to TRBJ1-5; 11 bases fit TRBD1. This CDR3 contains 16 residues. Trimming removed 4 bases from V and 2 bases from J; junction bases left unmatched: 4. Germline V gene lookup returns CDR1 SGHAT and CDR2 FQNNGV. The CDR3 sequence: CASSSDRGRGNQPQHF. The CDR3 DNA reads TGTGCCAGCAGCTCGGACAGGGGGCGCGGCAATCAGCCCCAGCATTTT.

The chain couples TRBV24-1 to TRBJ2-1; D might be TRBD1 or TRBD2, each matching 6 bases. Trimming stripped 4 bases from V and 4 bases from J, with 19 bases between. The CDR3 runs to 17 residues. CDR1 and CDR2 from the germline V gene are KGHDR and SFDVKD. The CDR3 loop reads CATSDPLLGGQYNEQFF. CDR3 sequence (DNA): TGTGCCACCAGTGACCCCCTTCTGGGGGGACAATACAATGAGCAGTTCTTC.

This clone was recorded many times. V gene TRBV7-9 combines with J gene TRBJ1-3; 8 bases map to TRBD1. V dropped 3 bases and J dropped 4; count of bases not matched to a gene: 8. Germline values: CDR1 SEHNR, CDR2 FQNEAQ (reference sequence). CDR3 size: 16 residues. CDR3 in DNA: TGTGCCAGCAGCTTTAACAGGGGGATGAGCGGAAACACCATATATTTT. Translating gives CASSFNRGMSGNTIYF.

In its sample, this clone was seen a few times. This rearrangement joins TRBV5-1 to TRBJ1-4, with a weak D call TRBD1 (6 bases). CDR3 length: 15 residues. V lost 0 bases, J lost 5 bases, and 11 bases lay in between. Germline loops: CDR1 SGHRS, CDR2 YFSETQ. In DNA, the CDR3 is TGCGCCAGCAGCTTGGGACAGGCGAACAATGAAAAACTGTTTTTT. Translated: CASSLGQANNEKLFF.

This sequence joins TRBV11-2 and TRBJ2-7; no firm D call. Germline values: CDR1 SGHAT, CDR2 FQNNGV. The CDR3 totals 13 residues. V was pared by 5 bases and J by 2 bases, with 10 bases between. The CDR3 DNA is TGTGCCAGCAGCCGGCCCTCAACCTACGAGCAGTACTTC. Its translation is CASSRPSTYEQYF.

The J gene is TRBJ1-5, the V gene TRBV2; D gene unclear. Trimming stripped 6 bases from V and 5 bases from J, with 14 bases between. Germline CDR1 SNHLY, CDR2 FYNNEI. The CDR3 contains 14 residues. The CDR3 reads CASSEAVKDQPQHF. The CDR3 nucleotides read TGTGCCAGCAGCGAGGCAGTAAAAGATCAGCCCCAGCATTTT.

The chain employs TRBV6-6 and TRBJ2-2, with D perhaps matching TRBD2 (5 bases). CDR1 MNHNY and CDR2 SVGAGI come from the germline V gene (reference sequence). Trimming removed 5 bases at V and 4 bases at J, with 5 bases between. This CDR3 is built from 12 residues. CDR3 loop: CASSGGTGELFF. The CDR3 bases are TGTGCCAGCAGTGGAGGCACCGGGGAGCTGTTTTTT.

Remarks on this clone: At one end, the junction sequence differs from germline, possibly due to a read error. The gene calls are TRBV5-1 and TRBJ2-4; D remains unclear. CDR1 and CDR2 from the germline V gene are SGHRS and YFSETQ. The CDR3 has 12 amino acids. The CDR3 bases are TGCGCCGCCCCAGAGGTGAGAGCCCCCCCGATTTTC. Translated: CAAPEVRAPPIF.

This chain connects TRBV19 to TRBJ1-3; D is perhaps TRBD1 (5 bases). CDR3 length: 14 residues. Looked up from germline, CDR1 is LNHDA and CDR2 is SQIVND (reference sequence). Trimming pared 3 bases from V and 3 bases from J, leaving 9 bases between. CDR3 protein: CASSIWGLGNTIYF. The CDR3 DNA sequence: TGTGCCAGTAGTATTTGGGGCCTTGGAAACACCATATATTTT.

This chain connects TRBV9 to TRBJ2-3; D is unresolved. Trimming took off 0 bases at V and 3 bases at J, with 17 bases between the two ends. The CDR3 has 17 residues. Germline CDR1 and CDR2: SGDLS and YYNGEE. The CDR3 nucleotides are TGTGCCAGCAGCGTAGAGGTTTCTGGCGGTATTACAGATACGCAGTATTTT. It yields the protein CASSVEVSGGITDTQYF.

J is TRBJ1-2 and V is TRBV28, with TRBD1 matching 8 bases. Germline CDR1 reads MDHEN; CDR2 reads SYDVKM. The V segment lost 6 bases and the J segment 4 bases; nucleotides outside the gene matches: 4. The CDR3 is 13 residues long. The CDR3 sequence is CASRTGEAYGYTF. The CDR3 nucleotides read TGTGCCAGCAGGACAGGGGAGGCCTATGGCTACACCTTC.